This is a list of T cell receptor beta chains from one sample in a study of blood T cell repertoires in COVID-19. Repertoires were generated with immunoSEQ multiplex PCR, while TCRdb's copy carries only in-frame clones and drops some. The table shows fewer than 250,000 clones, with 80% to 90% occurring only once. What was sequenced was peripheral blood. The receptors originated from a woman aged 45-65 years with acute or convalescent COVID-19. CDR3s include the opening cysteine and the closing phenylalanine or tryptophan. D genes are given only for firm matches. Clone size is shown for a subset of rows, as once, few, many or a class of expanded clone.

.	.	TRBJ1-3	TRBV3-1/TRBV3-2	16	TGTGCCAGCAGCCAAGTGTCAGGTTCATCAGGAAACACCATATATTTT	CASSQVSGSSGNTIYF
TRBD1	.	TRBJ1-1	TRBV7-2	15	TGTGCCAGCAGTACTCTACAGGGGGCGTACACTGAAGCTTTCTTT	CASSTLQGAYTEAFF
.	.	TRBJ1-2	TRBV2	14	TGTGCCAGCAGTGACGACAGCCTTAACTATGGCTACACCTTC	CASSDDSLNYGYTF
TRBD2	.	TRBJ2-2	TRBV24-1	16	TGTGCCACCAGCCACAAGGGACGGGGGGACACCGGGGAGCTGTTTTTT	CATSHKGRGDTGELFF
.	.	TRBJ2-6	TRBV19	15	TGTGCCAGTAGTTCAGGGTCCTCTGGGGCCAACGTCCTGACTTTC	CASSSGSSGANVLTF
.	.	TRBJ1-2	TRBV5-1	14	TGCGCCAGCAGCTTCGGACAGAAACCTAGTGGCTACACCTTC	CASSFGQKPSGYTF
TRBD1	.	TRBJ2-2	TRBV5-4	19	TGTGCCAGCAGCTTGGCCAGGAACAGGGGGCGGGGAAACGCCGGGGAGCTGTTTTTT	CASSLARNRGRGNAGELFF
.	.	TRBJ1-2	TRBV25-1	13	TGTGCCAGCACTCCCCCCGGGGGCTATGGCTACACCTTC	CASTPPGGYGYTF
.	once	TRBJ2-1	TRBV7-2	12	TGTGCCAGCAGCTTAGAGGGGCACCGTAGGTTCTTC	CASSLEGHRRFF
.	.	TRBJ2-2	TRBV9	13	TGTGCCAGCAGCGTTACTAGCTCCGGGGAGCTGTTTTTT	CASSVTSSGELFF
.	.	TRBJ2-2	TRBV4-3	14	TGCGCCAGCAGCCAAGATCAGACGGGCGGGGAGCTGTTTTTT	CASSQDQTGGELFF
.	.	TRBJ1-2	TRBV27	14	TGTGCCAGCAGTCTCCGTGGGGGGGCCTATGGCTACACCTTC	CASSLRGGAYGYTF
.	.	TRBJ1-2	TRBV5-1	12	TGCGCCAGCAGCTCACAGGACGATGGCTACACCTTC	CASSSQDDGYTF
TRBD1	.	TRBJ1-2	TRBV9	14	TGTGCCAGCAGCGTAGCTTACCCAGGGGGGCGTTTCACCTTC	CASSVAYPGGRFTF
TRBD1	.	TRBJ1-5	TRBV7-9	14	TGTGCCAGCTCTCGACAGGGGGAAAATCAGCCCCAGCATTTT	CASSRQGENQPQHF
TRBD1	.	TRBJ2-6	TRBV5-1	16	TGCGCCAGCAGCACAGGGGAATTTCCTGGGGCCAACGTCCTGACTTTC	CASSTGEFPGANVLTF
TRBD2	once	TRBJ2-4	TRBV7-2	14	TGTGCCAGCAGCTTACTAGCGGGACAAAACATTCAGTACTTC	CASSLLAGQNIQYF
.	.	TRBJ1-4	TRBV5-8	15	TGTGCCAGCAGCTTGGTAAACAGGCCTAATGAAAAACTGTTTTTT	CASSLVNRPNEKLFF
.	.	TRBJ1-3	TRBV27	13	TGTGCCAGCAGTTTCCAGTTTGGAAACACCATATATTTT	CASSFQFGNTIYF
.	.	TRBJ1-2	TRBV15	13	TGTGCCACCAGCAGGGACAGTAACTATGGCTACACCTTC	CATSRDSNYGYTF
TRBD2	.	TRBJ2-4	TRBV11-3	16	TGTGCCAGCAGTTGGCGGGGGGGCCTAGCCAAAAACATTCAGTACTTC	CASSWRGGLAKNIQYF
TRBD2	.	TRBJ2-7	TRBV10-2	16	TGCGCCAGCAGTGGGACCTTAGCGGGTTGGGACTACGAGCAGTACTTC	CASSGTLAGWDYEQYF
.	.	TRBJ1-1	TRBV12-5	14	TGTGCTAGTGGTTTGGGAACACCGAACACTGAAGCTTTCTTT	CASGLGTPNTEAFF
.	.	TRBJ1-1	TRBV5-1	14	TGCGCCAGCAGCTTGGGAGCGGCGAACACTGAAGCTTTCTTT	CASSLGAANTEAFF
.	.	TRBJ1-5	TRBV27	13	TGTGCCAGCAGTTTAGGACTGCCACAGCCCCAGCATTTT	CASSLGLPQPQHF
.	.	TRBJ1-2	TRBV5-4	13	TGTGCCAGCAGCTTGGGGCAGGAATATGGCTACACCTTC	CASSLGQEYGYTF
.	.	TRBJ2-5	TRBV24-1	17	TGTGCCACCAGTGAGGCAGGGGCAGGGAAGTCGCGGGAGACCCAGTACTTC	CATSEAGAGKSRETQYF
.	.	TRBJ1-5	TRBV12-3/TRBV12-4	12	TGTGCCAGCAGTTCAGGGGTAAAGCCCCAGCATTTT	CASSSGVKPQHF
.	.	TRBJ2-7	TRBV10-2	12	TGCGCCAGCAGTGAGTATACCTACGAGCAGTACTTC	CASSEYTYEQYF
.	few	TRBJ2-1	TRBV5-1	16	TGCGCCAGTTCCGACAGGCAAAGATCTGCCTACAATGAGCAGTTCTTC	CASSDRQRSAYNEQFF
TRBD1	few	TRBJ1-2	TRBV16	16	TGTGCCAGCAGCCAGACAGGGTATGGAAGCTTCTATGGCTACACCTTC	CASSQTGYGSFYGYTF
TRBD1	.	TRBJ2-7	TRBV2	14	TGTGCCTTACGGCCCCGGGACAGGAACTACGAGCAGTACTTC	CALRPRDRNYEQYF
TRBD2	.	TRBJ2-3	TRBV4-3	16	TGCGCCAGCAGCCACGTGACTAGCGGGGGTACAGATACGCAGTATTTT	CASSHVTSGGTDTQYF
TRBD2	.	TRBJ2-1	TRBV10-3	15	TGTGCCATCAGCTACGAAAGCGGGGGGGTCGATGAGCAGTTCTTC	CAISYESGGVDEQFF
TRBD1	.	TRBJ2-7	TRBV7-2	15	TGTGCCAGCAGCTTCCGACAGGGGAGTACCTACGAGCAGTACTTC	CASSFRQGSTYEQYF
TRBD1	.	TRBJ2-2	TRBV4-3	14	TGCGCCAGCAGCCGGACAGGGGGCACCGGGGAGCTGTTTTTT	CASSRTGGTGELFF
TRBD1	few	TRBJ1-6	TRBV24-1	16	TGTGCCACCAGTGACCCAAGACAGGGGGATAATTCACCCCTCCACTTT	CATSDPRQGDNSPLHF
.	.	TRBJ1-1	TRBV6-4	13	TGTGCCAAAAGCAGGAGGGGGGGCACTGAAGCTTTCTTT	CAKSRRGGTEAFF
TRBD1	.	TRBJ1-2	TRBV2	15	TGTGCCAGCAGTGAAGCGGCCAGGGGGCTTCATGGCTACACCTTC	CASSEAARGLHGYTF
TRBD1	.	TRBJ1-1	TRBV27	15	TGTGCCAGCAGTTTAACGGGACAGTTAAACACTGAAGCTTTCTTT	CASSLTGQLNTEAFF
TRBD1	.	TRBJ1-1	TRBV19	14	TGTGCCAGTAGTACGACAGGGGAGGACACTGAAGCTTTCTTT	CASSTTGEDTEAFF
TRBD1	.	TRBJ2-5	TRBV7-3	17	TGTGCCAGCAGCGAGGGACAGGGCTGGGGGTACCAAGAGACCCAGTACTTC	CASSEGQGWGYQETQYF
TRBD1	.	TRBJ1-6	TRBV30	14	TGTGCCTGGAACAGCAGGACAGGGGATTCACCCCTCCACTTT	CAWNSRTGDSPLHF
.	.	TRBJ1-1	TRBV3-1/TRBV3-2	13	TGTGCCAGCAGCCAAGGCGCACGAACTGAAGCTTTCTTT	CASSQGARTEAFF
.	.	TRBJ2-7	TRBV23-1	9	TGCGCCAGCAGTCAATTCGGGTACTTC	CASSQFGYF
TRBD2	.	TRBJ2-1	TRBV10-1	15	TGCGCCAGCAGTGAAGCGGGAGGGCCTTACAATGAGCAGTTCTTC	CASSEAGGPYNEQFF
.	.	TRBJ1-4	TRBV21-1	15	TGTGCCAGCAGCTCTCCCCCGCAGTTTAATGAAAAACTGTTTTTT	CASSSPPQFNEKLFF
TRBD1	.	TRBJ1-2	TRBV9	15	TGTGCCAGCAGCGTAGGGACAGGGGAATACGATGGCTACACCTTC	CASSVGTGEYDGYTF
TRBD2	.	TRBJ2-7	TRBV3-1/TRBV3-2	15	TGTGCCAGCAGCCAGTCCGGGGGAGGGACCTACGAGCAGTACTTC	CASSQSGGGTYEQYF
.	.	TRBJ2-5	TRBV11-3	13	TGTGCCAGCAGCTTAATCGGGGGAGAGACCCAGTACTTC	CASSLIGGETQYF
TRBD2	.	TRBJ2-3	TRBV24-1	15	TGTGCCACCAGTGGTCTAGCGGGGGTCACAGATACGCAGTATTTT	CATSGLAGVTDTQYF
.	.	TRBJ1-6	TRBV7-7	16	TGTGCCAGCAGCTTACACCCGGCCAGGTGTTTTTCACCCCTCCACTTT	CASSLHPARCFSPLHF
.	.	TRBJ2-7	TRBV9	12	TGTGCCAGCAGCTCACAGGGCTCCGAGCAGTACTTC	CASSSQGSEQYF
.	.	TRBJ1-3	TRBV29-1	15	TGCAGCGTTGAAGATCTACAGCCCTCTGGAAACACCATATATTTT	CSVEDLQPSGNTIYF
.	.	TRBJ2-3	TRBV19	15	TGTGCCAGTAGTCAACGCCGGGGACTCCCAGATACGCAGTATTTT	CASSQRRGLPDTQYF
TRBD1	.	TRBJ2-7	TRBV19	15	TGTGCCAGTTCCGGGACAGGGCCGGGAAAGGGCGAGCAGTACTTC	CASSGTGPGKGEQYF
TRBD2	.	TRBJ2-7	TRBV7-9	18	TGTGCCAGCAACTACCTGGGACCCACTAGCGGGAGGCAGTACGAGCAGTACTTC	CASNYLGPTSGRQYEQYF